The rows below give T cell receptor beta chains drawn from one sample of a study of post-analysis software for immune sequencing data. TCRdb reprocessed the PCR reads via MiXCR and lists one record per CDR3 protein. The sample records under 200,000 distinct CDR3 sequences, around 29% being singletons. The sequencing sample was made of blood. All receptors come from a girl between 2 and 17 years old with multiple sclerosis. Each CDR3 is given with its conserved first and last residue. D genes are given only for firm matches. Where a row states a size, it is once, few, many or the class of an expanded clone; other rows omit it.

>TRBJ1-5|NA|TRBV12-3/TRBV12-4|many
CASSASNQPQHF
TGTGCCAGCAGTGCTTCCAATCAGCCCCAGCATTTT
>TRBJ2-7|TRBD1|TRBV20-1|many
CSAGTEFYEQYF
TGCAGTGCCGGGACAGAATTTTACGAGCAGTACTTC
>TRBJ2-3|TRBD1|TRBV12-5|NA
CASHTGATDTQYF
TGTGCTAGCCACACAGGGGCCACAGATACGCAGTATTTT
>TRBJ2-7|TRBD2|TRBV20-1|NA
CSARTTRGLAGYPYEQYF
TGCAGTGCTAGAACTACTAGAGGACTAGCGGGATACCCCTACGAGCAGTACTTC
>TRBJ2-6|TRBD2|TRBV28|few
CASRPGLAGANVLTF
TGTGCCAGCAGACCAGGACTAGCGGGGGCCAACGTCCTGACTTTC
>TRBJ2-7|NA|TRBV6-6|few
CASRQPLGSYEQYF
TGTGCCAGCAGACAGCCTCTGGGTTCCTACGAGCAGTACTTC
>TRBJ1-1|NA|TRBV19|NA
CASSLRRNEAFF
TGTGCCAGTAGTCTCCGACGGAATGAAGCTTTCTTT
>TRBJ2-5|NA|TRBV7-9|NA
CASSLGGSGKETQYF
TGTGCCAGCAGCTTAGGGGGTAGCGGCAAAGAGACCCAGTACTTC
>TRBJ1-1|TRBD1|TRBV5-1|NA
CASIADRANTEAFF
TGCGCCAGCATCGCCGACAGGGCGAACACTGAAGCTTTCTTT
>TRBJ1-5|NA|TRBV2|few
CASSEEGLNNQPQHF
TGTGCCAGCAGTGAAGAGGGGCTAAACAATCAGCCCCAGCATTTT
>TRBJ2-5|NA|TRBV20-1|NA
CSARDNRVDGETQYF
TGCAGTGCTAGGGATAACCGGGTGGACGGGGAGACCCAGTACTTC
>TRBJ1-1|TRBD1|TRBV6-6|NA
CASNLQGPLPGEAFF
TGTGCCAGCAACCTACAGGGGCCCCTCCCCGGGGAAGCTTTCTTT
>TRBJ2-7|NA|TRBV7-2|once
CASGAGAYYEQYF
TGTGCCAGCGGCGCAGGGGCCTACTACGAGCAGTACTTC
>TRBJ1-2|TRBD1|TRBV5-5|few
CACSSGTGLNGYTF
TGTGCCTGCAGCTCGGGGACAGGGCTTAATGGCTACACCTTC
>TRBJ1-5|NA|TRBV12-3/TRBV12-4|few
CASSLDIDSNQPQHF
TGTGCCAGCAGTTTAGACATCGATAGCAATCAGCCCCAGCATTTT
>TRBJ2-2|NA|TRBV5-1|NA
CASSSNTNTGELFF
TGCGCCAGCAGCTCGAACACGAACACCGGGGAGCTGTTTTTT
>TRBJ2-5|TRBD2|TRBV28|NA
CASNIYSGRAYF
TGTGCCAGCAATATATATAGCGGGAGGGCGTACTTC
>TRBJ2-7|TRBD2|TRBV12-3/TRBV12-4|NA
CASSPTSGRGYEQYF
TGTGCCAGCAGTCCTACTAGCGGGAGGGGCTACGAGCAGTACTTC
>TRBJ1-5|NA|TRBV5-1|many
CASSEGIGNQPQHF
TGCGCCAGCAGTGAAGGGATTGGCAATCAGCCCCAGCATTTT
>TRBJ1-1|TRBD1|TRBV29-1|many
CSVVQGSSTTEAFF
TGCAGCGTTGTACAGGGGAGTAGTACCACTGAAGCTTTCTTT
>TRBJ2-5|TRBD2|TRBV5-6|many
CASSLDPSGHKETQYF
TGTGCCAGCAGCTTGGACCCTAGCGGGCATAAAGAGACCCAGTACTTC
>TRBJ1-2|NA|TRBV4-1|many
CASSQSAQGTDYGYTF
TGCGCCAGCAGCCAGTCAGCACAGGGCACAGACTATGGCTACACCTTC
>TRBJ1-1|NA|TRBV6-5|many
CASSYETGNTEAFF
TGTGCCAGCAGTTACGAGACAGGGAACACTGAAGCTTTCTTT
>TRBJ2-3|NA|TRBV20-1|NA
CSAIRGSLVADTQYF
TGCAGTGCCATACGGGGGTCCCTTGTCGCAGATACGCAGTATTTT
>TRBJ1-5|NA|TRBV4-1|many
CASSQAPTGTGNQPQHF
TGCGCCAGCAGCCAAGCCCCCACAGGGACGGGCAATCAGCCCCAGCATTTT
>TRBJ1-1|NA|TRBV2|few
CASKGGSLNTEAFF
TGTGCCAGCAAGGGCGGATCTTTGAACACTGAAGCTTTCTTT
>TRBJ2-5|NA|TRBV5-1|few
CASSGVPGAEETQYF
TGCGCCAGCAGCGGGGTCCCGGGGGCCGAAGAGACCCAGTACTTC
>TRBJ2-3|TRBD1|TRBV5-1|many
CASSSQGASDTQYF
TGCGCCAGCAGCTCACAGGGGGCGTCAGATACGCAGTATTTT
>TRBJ2-7|NA|TRBV11-2|many
CASSAGTVGTSYEQYF
TGTGCCAGCAGCGCAGGAACCGTAGGGACCTCCTACGAGCAGTACTTC
>TRBJ2-2|TRBD1|TRBV2|NA
CASRTGSTGELFF
TGTGCCAGCAGGACAGGGAGCACCGGGGAGCTGTTTTTT
>TRBJ1-2|NA|TRBV28|many
CASSLQEKRGYTF
TGTGCCAGCAGTTTACAGGAAAAGCGTGGCTACACCTTC
>TRBJ2-7|NA|TRBV6-5|many
CASSPGLGRGFYEQYF
TGTGCCAGCAGCCCGGGTCTTGGAAGGGGCTTTTACGAGCAGTACTTC
>TRBJ1-5|NA|TRBV7-7|few
CASSRTTNQPQHF
TGTGCCAGCAGCCGTACCACCAATCAGCCCCAGCATTTT
>TRBJ2-4|TRBD1|TRBV20-1|NA
CSASRPGQGILIAKNIQYF
TGCAGTGCTTCGCGGCCGGGACAGGGGATCCTTATAGCCAAAAACATTCAGTACTTC
>TRBJ2-1|NA|TRBV5-1|NA
CASSPRVGETYNEQFF
TGCGCCAGCAGCCCCAGGGTGGGGGAGACCTACAATGAGCAGTTCTTC
>TRBJ2-3|TRBD1|TRBV7-3|NA
CASSPGFGQGARGTQYF
TGTGCCAGCAGCCCTGGCTTTGGACAGGGGGCGCGGGGTACGCAGTATTTT
>TRBJ2-6|TRBD1|TRBV10-1|NA
CASSGQGVVSGANVLTF
TGCGCCAGCAGTGGACAGGGGGTGGTCTCTGGGGCCAACGTCCTGACTTTC
>TRBJ2-7|TRBD2|TRBV20-1|few
CSSPLREVSYEQYF
TGCAGTTCCCCCCTCCGGGAGGTCTCCTACGAGCAGTACTTC
>TRBJ1-2|TRBD1|TRBV5-1|many
CASSPGTGHYGYTF
TGCGCCAGCAGCCCGGGGACAGGGCATTATGGCTACACCTTC
>TRBJ2-5|TRBD2|TRBV28|many
CASQYGTSAETQYF
TGTGCCAGCCAATATGGGACTAGCGCAGAGACCCAGTACTTC
>TRBJ2-1|NA|TRBV20-1|many
CSVWRYTYNEQFF
TGCAGTGTGTGGCGGTACACCTACAATGAGCAGTTCTTC